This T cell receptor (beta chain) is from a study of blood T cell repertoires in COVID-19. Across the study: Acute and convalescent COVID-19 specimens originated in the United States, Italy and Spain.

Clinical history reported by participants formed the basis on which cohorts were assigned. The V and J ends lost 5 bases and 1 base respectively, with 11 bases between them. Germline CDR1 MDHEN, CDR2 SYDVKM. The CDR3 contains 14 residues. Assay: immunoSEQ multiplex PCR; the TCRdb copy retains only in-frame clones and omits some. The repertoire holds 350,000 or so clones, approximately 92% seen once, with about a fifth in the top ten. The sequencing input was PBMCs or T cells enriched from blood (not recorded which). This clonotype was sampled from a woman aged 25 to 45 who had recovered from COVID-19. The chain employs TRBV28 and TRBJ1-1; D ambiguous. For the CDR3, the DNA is TGTGCCAGCAGTAGCGGGCTGCGGAACACTGAAGCTTTCTTT. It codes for CASSSGLRNTEAFF.